Sequencing of this T cell receptor beta chain was carried out in a study of glioma-infiltrating T cells after dendritic cell vaccination. In germline, CDR1 is SGHTA, CDR2 FQGTGA. V was clipped by 2 bases and J by 8 bases; unmatched bases: 9. The CDR3 consists of 16 residues. TCRdb keeps only in-frame clones here, not all; method: immunoSEQ multiplex PCR. The data hold 40,000 or so clones, with almost 85% observed a single time. This clonotype was obtained from a human donor with glioblastoma. The rearrangement links TRBV7-3 to TRBJ2-5; 12 bases match TRBD2. Sequences were derived from blood, sampled before dendritic cell vaccination. The CDR3 region is CASSLLAGGPDGTQYF. The CDR3 bases are TGTGCCAGCAGCTTACTAGCGGGGGGGCCGGATGGTACCCAGTACTTC.